This T cell receptor (beta chain) is from a study of blood T cell repertoires in COVID-19. Looked up from germline, CDR1 is MGHRA and CDR2 is YSYEKL. The V gene lost 3 bases and the J gene lost 1 base, with 15 bases spanning the gap. This CDR3 has 16 amino acids. Generated by immunoSEQ multiplex PCR, the TCRdb table keeps only in-frame clones and is missing some. The table lists 200,000 or so clones, 89% of them singletons, with 6.5% to 9% in the top ten. The clonotype originates from a woman aged 18-29 years who had recovered from COVID-19. Sequencing input: PBMCs or T cells enriched from blood (not recorded which). This rearrangement joins TRBV4-1 to TRBJ1-2; D is perhaps TRBD1 (5 bases). The CDR3 coding sequence is TGCGCCAGCAGCCACTATGGGGGAGGTTATAACTATGGCTACACCTTC. Its translation: CASSHYGGGYNYGYTF.